This entry concerns a single T cell receptor (beta chain). Its antigen target is currently unknown. No clone much larger than this one lies a single base away; base qualities are absent. The sample originates from a study of regulatory T cells in long-lasting Graves disease (dated by TCRdb to about 2021). Regarding the research as a whole: Persistent Graves' disease was defined as persistently positive TSH receptor autoantibodies together with antithyroid drug treatment for over 5 years. Persistent Graves' disease patients were compared with newly diagnosed Graves' disease patients by peripheral blood TCR sequencing and RNA sequencing. TCR sequencing covered some 13 persistent and roughly 20 newly diagnosed Graves' disease patients, some 35 samples in total. The study took place in China and was registered as a clinical trial. In the clinical cohort, patients with persistent Graves' disease had used antithyroid drugs for an average of approximately eleven years. Overall study results and their limits: TRBV28, TRBJ1-2 and TRBJ2-5 were preferentially used in persistent disease, while TRBV20-1 and TRBJ2-1 were favored in newly diagnosed disease. The study examined only peripheral blood because the primary lesion, thyroid tissue, could not be accessed. Lower TCR Shannon entropy and fewer highly expanded clones were observed in persistent Graves' disease patients than in newly diagnosed patients, which suggested clonal expansion. The authors acknowledged the small sample size as a limitation that may reduce accuracy. Sequencing and analysis were restricted to the TCR beta chain. A larger number of public clonotypes was shared among persistent patients (over 2,500) than among newly diagnosed patients (roughly 970).

Counted from cysteine to phenylalanine, this CDR3 has 15 amino acids. The retained sequence is limited to the CDR3, 45 bases, with the frame set at the first base. V loses 2 bases of germline sequence and J loses 4 bases, and the interval between the two ends is 15 bases. Per the germline V gene, SGHRS is the CDR1 and YFSETQ is the CDR2. Receptors were amplified or captured by multiplex PCR. The listed sequencing device is Illumina HiSeq 4000. CDR3 regions were amplified by Arm-PCR with iRepertoire HTBI primers to construct TCR beta libraries. Before sequencing, the PCR products went through gel purification. The source study handled its data this way. A total of under 80 TRBV and 14 TRBJ segments were identified across samples and were used for gene usage analysis of CDR3 amino acid clonotypes. COPE and FqMerger were used to merge the filtered high-quality paired reads into contigs. BLAST was used to align contigs to IMGT TRBV, TRBD and TRBJ reference genes, with CDR3 defined following IMGT. Any clonotype with a frequency above 0.1% was counted as a highly expanded clone. Repertoire diversity was measured by Shannon entropy, and V-J evenness by the Gini coefficient. Clonotypes shared by more than one individual were considered public. The public reads were quality trimmed at Q25 with fastp and then assembled into clones with MiXCR by TCRdb, keeping productive beta chains. Rows are combined by CDR3 protein, so each entry shows the most common genes and DNA. TCRdb's processing, not the authors' own work, is the source of the V and J calls. The sample table records about 660,000 distinct CDR3 sequences; 25% to 35% of these occur just once. The ten most abundant clones make up roughly 46% of the sample.

The meaning of the sample's time point label: persistent/refractory GD, antithyroid drugs over 5 years with positive TRAb. RNA was extracted from PBMCs in TRIzol for both TCR sequencing and RNA sequencing. The diagnosis of Graves' disease was made according to American Thyroid Association guidelines. Recruitment of patients was carried out at an endocrinology department in Xi'an, China. Each patient gave about 8.1 milliliters of peripheral blood, collected in an EDTA anticoagulant tube. Ficoll Paque Plus density gradient separation was used to isolate PBMCs, and no additional T cell sorting was done. An Agilent 2100 Bioanalyzer and agarose gel were used to check RNA quality, while a NanoDrop 2000 measured RNA concentration.

Sequencing was performed on peripheral blood mononuclear cells (PBMCs), taken when the disease was refractory, from a patient treated with antithyroid drugs. The V gene is TRBV5-1 and the J gene is TRBJ1-2, with the D gene too uncertain to name. This TCR was sampled from a female donor with Graves disease. This receptor carries the CDR3 CASSFGQSLGYGYTF. The base sequence is TGCGCCAGCAGCTTTGGGCAGTCATTAGGCTATGGCTACACCTTC.